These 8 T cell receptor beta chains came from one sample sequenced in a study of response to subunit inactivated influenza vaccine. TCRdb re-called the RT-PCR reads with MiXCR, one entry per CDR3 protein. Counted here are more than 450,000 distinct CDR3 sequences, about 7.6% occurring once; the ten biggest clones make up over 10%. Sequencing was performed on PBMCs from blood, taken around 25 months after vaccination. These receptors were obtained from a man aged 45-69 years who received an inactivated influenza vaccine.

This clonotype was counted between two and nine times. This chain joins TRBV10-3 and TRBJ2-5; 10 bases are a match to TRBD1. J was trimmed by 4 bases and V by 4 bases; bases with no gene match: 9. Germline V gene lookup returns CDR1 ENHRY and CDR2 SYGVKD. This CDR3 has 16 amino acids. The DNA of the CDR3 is TGTGCCATCAGTGGGCCGGACAGGGGGTATGGAGAGACCCAGTACTTC. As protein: CAISGPDRGYGETQYF.

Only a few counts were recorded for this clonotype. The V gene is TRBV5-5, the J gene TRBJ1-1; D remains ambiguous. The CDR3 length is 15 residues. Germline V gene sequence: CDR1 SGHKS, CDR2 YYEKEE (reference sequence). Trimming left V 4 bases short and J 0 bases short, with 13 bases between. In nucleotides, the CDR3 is TGTGCCAGCAGCACCACGGACGGATTGAACACTGAAGCTTTCTTT. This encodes CASSTTDGLNTEAFF.

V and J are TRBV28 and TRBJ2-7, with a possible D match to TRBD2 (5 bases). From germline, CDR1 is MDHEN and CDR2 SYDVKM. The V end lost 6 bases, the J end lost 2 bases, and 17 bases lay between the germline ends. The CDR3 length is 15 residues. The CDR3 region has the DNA TGTGCCAGCAGAGAAATACGAGAGGGAACCTACGAGCAGTACTTC. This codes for CASREIREGTYEQYF. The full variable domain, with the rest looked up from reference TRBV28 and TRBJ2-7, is DVKVTQSSRYLVKRTGEKVFLECVQDMDHENMFWYRQDPGLGLRLIYFSYDVKMKEKGDIPEGYSVSREKKERFSLILESASTNQTSMYLCASREIREGTYEQYFGPGTRLTVT.

The CDR3: CSARDRESRGGYGYTF. CDR3 DNA: TGCAGTGCTAGAGATCGGGAGTCTAGAGGAGGGTATGGCTACACCTTC. The rearrangement links TRBV20-1 to TRBJ1-2, with unresolved D. V was cut by 0 bases and J by 5 bases, with 19 bases left in between. The CDR3 extends over 16 amino acids. Per the germline V gene, CDR1 is DFQATT and CDR2 is SNEGSKA (reference sequence).

This CDR3 is CATSDFPKGAGELFF. CDR3 in DNA: TGTGCCACCAGTGATTTTCCCAAAGGGGCCGGGGAGCTGTTTTTT. The genes are TRBV24-1 and TRBJ2-2; weak D call: TRBD1 (5 bases). Trimming removed 1 base from V and 6 bases from J, with 11 bases in between. CDR1 KGHDR and CDR2 SFDVKD come from the germline V gene. CDR3 length equals 15 residues.

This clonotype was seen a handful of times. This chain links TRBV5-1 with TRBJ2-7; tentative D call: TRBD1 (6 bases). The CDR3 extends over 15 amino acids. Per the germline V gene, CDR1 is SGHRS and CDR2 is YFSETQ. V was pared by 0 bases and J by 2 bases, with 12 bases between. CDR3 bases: TGCGCCAGCAGCTTGGAGGACAGCCAAACCTACGAGCAGTACTTC. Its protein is CASSLEDSQTYEQYF.

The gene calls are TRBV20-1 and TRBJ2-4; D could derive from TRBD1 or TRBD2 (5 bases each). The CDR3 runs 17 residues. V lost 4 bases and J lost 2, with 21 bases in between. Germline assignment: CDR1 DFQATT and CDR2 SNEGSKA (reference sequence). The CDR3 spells CSATWGTFEVPKNIQYF. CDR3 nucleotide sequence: TGCAGTGCTACTTGGGGGACCTTCGAGGTCCCCAAAAACATTCAGTACTTC.

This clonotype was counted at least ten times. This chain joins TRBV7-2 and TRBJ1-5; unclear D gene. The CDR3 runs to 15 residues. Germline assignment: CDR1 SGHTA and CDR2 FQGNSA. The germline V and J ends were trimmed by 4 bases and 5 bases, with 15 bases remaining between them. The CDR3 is CASSSSRSRYQPQHF. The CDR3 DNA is TGTGCCAGCAGCTCCTCTCGGAGCAGGTATCAGCCCCAGCATTTT.